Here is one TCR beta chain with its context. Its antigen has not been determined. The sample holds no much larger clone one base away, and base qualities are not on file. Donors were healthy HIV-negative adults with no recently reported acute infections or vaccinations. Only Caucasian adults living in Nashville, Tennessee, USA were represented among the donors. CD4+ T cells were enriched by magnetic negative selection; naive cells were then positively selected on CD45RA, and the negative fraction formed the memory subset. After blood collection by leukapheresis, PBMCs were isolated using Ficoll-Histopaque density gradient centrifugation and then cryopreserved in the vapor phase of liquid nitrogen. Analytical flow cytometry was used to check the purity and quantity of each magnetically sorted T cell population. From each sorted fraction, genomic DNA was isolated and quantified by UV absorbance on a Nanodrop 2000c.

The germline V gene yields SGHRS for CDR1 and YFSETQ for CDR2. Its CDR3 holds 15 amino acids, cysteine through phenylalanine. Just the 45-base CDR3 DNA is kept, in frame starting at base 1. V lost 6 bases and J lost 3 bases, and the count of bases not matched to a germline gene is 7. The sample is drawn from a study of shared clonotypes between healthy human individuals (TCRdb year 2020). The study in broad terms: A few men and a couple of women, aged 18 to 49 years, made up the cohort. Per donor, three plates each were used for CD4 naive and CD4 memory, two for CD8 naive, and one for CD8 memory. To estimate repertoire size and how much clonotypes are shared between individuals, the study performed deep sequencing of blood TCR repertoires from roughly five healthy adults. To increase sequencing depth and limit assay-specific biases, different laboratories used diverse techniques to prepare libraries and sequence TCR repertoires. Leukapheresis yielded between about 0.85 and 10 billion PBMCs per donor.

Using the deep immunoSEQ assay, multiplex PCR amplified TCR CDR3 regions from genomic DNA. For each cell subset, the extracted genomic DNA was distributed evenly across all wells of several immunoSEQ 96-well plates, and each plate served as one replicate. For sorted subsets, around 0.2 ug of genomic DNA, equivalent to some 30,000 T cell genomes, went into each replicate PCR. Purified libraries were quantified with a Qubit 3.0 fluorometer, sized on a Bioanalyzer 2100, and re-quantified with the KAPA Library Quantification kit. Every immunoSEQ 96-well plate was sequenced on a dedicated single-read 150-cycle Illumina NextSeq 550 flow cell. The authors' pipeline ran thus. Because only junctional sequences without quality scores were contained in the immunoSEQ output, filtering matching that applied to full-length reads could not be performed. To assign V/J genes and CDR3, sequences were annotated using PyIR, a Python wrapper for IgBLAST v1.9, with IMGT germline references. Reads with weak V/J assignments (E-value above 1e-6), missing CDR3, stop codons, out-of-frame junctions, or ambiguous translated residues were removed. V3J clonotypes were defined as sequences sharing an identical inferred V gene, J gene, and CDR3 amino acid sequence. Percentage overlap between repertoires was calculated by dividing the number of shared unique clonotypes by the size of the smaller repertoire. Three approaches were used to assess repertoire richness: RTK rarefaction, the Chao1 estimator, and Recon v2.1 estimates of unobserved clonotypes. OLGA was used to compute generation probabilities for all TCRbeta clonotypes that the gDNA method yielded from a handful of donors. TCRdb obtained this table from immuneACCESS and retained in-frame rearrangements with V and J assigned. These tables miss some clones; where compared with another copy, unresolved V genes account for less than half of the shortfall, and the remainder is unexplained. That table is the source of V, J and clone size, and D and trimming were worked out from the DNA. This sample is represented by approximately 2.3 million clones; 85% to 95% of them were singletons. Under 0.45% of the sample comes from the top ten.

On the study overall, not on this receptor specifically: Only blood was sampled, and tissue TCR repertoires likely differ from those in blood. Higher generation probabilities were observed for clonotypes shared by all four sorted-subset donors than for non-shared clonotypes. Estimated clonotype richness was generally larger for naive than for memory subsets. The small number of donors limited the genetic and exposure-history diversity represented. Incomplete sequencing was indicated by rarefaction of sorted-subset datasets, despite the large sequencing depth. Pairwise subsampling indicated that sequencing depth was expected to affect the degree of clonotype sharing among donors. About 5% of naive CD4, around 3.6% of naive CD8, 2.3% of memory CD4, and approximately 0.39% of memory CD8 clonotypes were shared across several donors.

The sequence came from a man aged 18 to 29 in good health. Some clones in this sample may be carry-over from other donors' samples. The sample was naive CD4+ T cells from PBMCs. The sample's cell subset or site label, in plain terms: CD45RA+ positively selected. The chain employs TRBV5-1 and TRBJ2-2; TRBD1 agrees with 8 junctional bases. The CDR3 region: CASTRGPPDTGELFF. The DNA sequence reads TGCGCCAGCACCAGGGGGCCTCCGGACACCGGGGAGCTGTTTTTT.